A single sample is the source of the 14 T cell receptor beta chains below, sequenced in a study of OX40 agonist ivuxolimab in advanced cancers. Data came from immunoSEQ multiplex PCR; TCRdb stores just in-frame clones and leaves some out. The table lists about 68,000 clones, about 85% of them singletons. Sequenced here: CD4+ or CD8+ T cells sorted from blood, sampled in a trial of the OX40 agonist ivuxolimab. The receptors stem from an adult with an advanced solid tumor such as melanoma, head and neck, liver or kidney cancer.

V and J are TRBV7-9 and TRBJ2-7; D remains ambiguous. The germline V and J ends were trimmed by 2 bases and 2 bases, with 13 bases remaining between them. Germline lookup yields CDR1 SEHNR and CDR2 FQNEAQ (reference sequence). CDR3 length: 15 residues. CDR3 nucleotide sequence: TGTGCCAGCAGCTTAAGGAGTGAAAGCCCCTACGAGCAGTACTTC. Protein: CASSLRSESPYEQYF.

The V gene is TRBV5-4, the J gene TRBJ1-2; D possibly corresponds to TRBD1 (5 bases). This CDR3 is 14 amino acids long. Germline V lookup: CDR1 SGHNT, CDR2 YYREEE (reference sequence). V lost 4 bases and J lost 3, with 13 bases in between. The CDR3 DNA follows: TGTGCCAGCAGCCCGGGACGTTTTGACTATGGCTACACCTTC. Amino acids: CASSPGRFDYGYTF.

This sequence joins TRBV11-2 and TRBJ1-1; the D is unclear. Per the germline V gene, CDR1 is SGHAT and CDR2 is FQNNGV. V was clipped by 2 bases and J by 0 bases, with 4 bases between them. This CDR3 is built from 13 residues. The CDR3 bases are TGTGCCAGCAGCTTACACATGAACACTGAAGCTTTCTTT. Encoded protein: CASSLHMNTEAFF.

V is TRBV6-6 and J is TRBJ1-6, with 10 bases lining up with TRBD1. Unmatched junction bases numbered 5, after V lost 4 bases and J lost 8 bases. CDR1 is MNHNY, CDR2 SVGAGI, per germline (reference sequence). CDR3 size: 15 residues. CDR3 region: CASSWDRGYDSPLHF. The CDR3 DNA reads as TGTGCCAGCAGTTGGGACAGGGGTTATGATTCACCCCTCCACTTT.

The chain has TRBV6-5 and TRBJ1-1; D is unclear. With 4 bases removed from V and 8 bases from J, the gap between germline ends came to 14 bases. The CDR3 covers 13 residues. Germline lookup yields CDR1 MNHEY and CDR2 SVGAGI. CDR3 nucleotide sequence: TGTGCCAGCAGTTCTGCTTTGGGCAGGGAAGCTTTCTTT. Amino acid sequence: CASSSALGREAFF.

The V and J genes are TRBV19 and TRBJ1-1; D might be TRBD1 (5 bases). Germline V gene data show CDR1 as LNHDA and CDR2 as SQIVND (reference sequence). This CDR3 has 14 amino acids. V was pared by 7 bases and J by 3 bases, with 15 bases between. The DNA of the CDR3 is TGTGCCAGTACCAGACAGCCTTCTGACACTGAAGCTTTCTTT. It is translated as CASTRQPSDTEAFF.

This chain uses TRBV6-5 with TRBJ1-1, with unresolved D. Trimming shortened V by 6 bases and J by 0 bases, and 11 bases separated the two germline ends. This CDR3 comprises 14 residues. Germline V gene lookup returns CDR1 MNHEY and CDR2 SVGAGI. The CDR3 spells CASSRGLLNTEAFF. The CDR3 DNA sequence: TGTGCCAGCAGCCGCGGACTCCTGAACACTGAAGCTTTCTTT.

This chain joins TRBV6-5 and TRBJ1-5; D call uncertain. CDR1 is MNHEY, CDR2 SVGAGI, per germline. The CDR3 is 12 amino acids. V gave up 0 bases and J gave up 9 bases, with 6 bases separating them. The CDR3 DNA is TGTGCCAGCAGTTACTCGACTTCGCCCCAGCATTTT. Protein: CASSYSTSPQHF.

The J gene is TRBJ1-2, the V gene TRBV2, with a possible D match to TRBD1 (5 bases). V lost 7 bases and J lost 8, with 20 bases in between. CDR1 and CDR2 (germline): SNHLY, FYNNEI. The CDR3 has 14 residues. CDR3: CASNVVSSEGGYTF. CDR3 DNA: TGTGCCAGCAACGTAGTTAGTTCGGAGGGGGGCTACACCTTC.

The V gene is TRBV11-3, the J gene TRBJ2-2; weak D call: TRBD2 (6 bases). The CDR3 runs to 13 residues. The V gene's germline CDR1 is SGHNT and CDR2 YENEEA. V dropped 2 bases and J dropped 8 bases, with 9 bases sitting between them. CDR3 DNA: TGTGCCAGCAGCTTATTGGCGGGAGGGGAGCTGTTTTTT. Amino acids: CASSLLAGGELFF.

The chain employs TRBV19 and TRBJ2-7; TRBD1 matches 12 bases. J lost 1 base, V lost 6 bases, and 4 bases had no gene match. This CDR3 region has 15 residues. In germline, CDR1 is LNHDA, CDR2 SQIVND (reference sequence). In DNA form, the CDR3 reads TGTGCCAGTAGACCGGGACAGGGGGCTTCCTACGAGCAGTACTTC. It is translated as CASRPGQGASYEQYF.

V is TRBV7-2 and J is TRBJ1-6, with unresolved D. The V end was cut by 5 bases, the J end by 8 bases, with 13 bases between. Germline values: CDR1 SGHTA, CDR2 FQGNSA. The CDR3 totals 14 residues. DNA for the CDR3: TGTGCCAGCAGCGTACAAGGAATAGATTCACCCCTCCACTTT. Translation gives CASSVQGIDSPLHF.

The chain joins TRBV5-8 to TRBJ1-2; tentative D call: TRBD1 (6 bases). The V gene's germline CDR1 is SGHTS and CDR2 YDEGEE. The CDR3 length is 14 residues. V was shortened by 1 base and J by 3 bases, with 10 bases between the two germline ends. The CDR3 reads CASSLTGTDYGYTF. The CDR3 bases are TGTGCCAGCAGCTTGACAGGGACTGACTATGGCTACACCTTC. Full variable domain (rest looked up from reference TRBV5-8 and TRBJ1-2): EAGVTQSPTHLIKTRGQQATLRCSPISGHTSVYWYQQALGLGLQFLLWYDEGEERNRGNFPPRFSGRQFPNYSSELNVNALELEDSALYLCASSLTGTDYGYTFGSGTRLTVV.

The chain employs TRBV9 and TRBJ2-2, with TRBD2 matching 10 bases. Germline-derived CDR1 and CDR2 are SGDLS and YYNGEE. There are 15 residues in the CDR3. J lost 6 bases, V lost 4 bases, and 6 bases had no gene match. The CDR3 region has the DNA TGTGCCAGCAGCATAACTAGCGGGGCTCCCGGGGAGCTGTTTTTT. It is translated as CASSITSGAPGELFF.